The T cell receptor (beta chain) under discussion was sequenced for a study of blood T cell repertoires in COVID-19. Overall study context: The United States, Italy and Spain provided the acute and convalescent COVID-19 samples. Nucleic acid was either cDNA or gDNA, and it came from T cells, B-cell-depleted T cells, or PBMCs.

Authors' processing steps: Amplification from reference gene primers served as the basis for estimated nucleated cell counts. Method: immunoSEQ multiplex PCR; TCRdb's copy keeps in-frame clones and lacks some. V and J calls plus clone size are reproduced from that table; the DNA served to infer D and trimming. The repertoire consists of approximately 96,000 clones, with nearly 95% occurring once and the leading ten covering about 4.5%. The germline V gene encodes CDR1 SGHDT and CDR2 YYEEEE. Trimming shortened V by 4 bases and J by 3 bases, and 4 bases separated the two germline ends. The CDR3 length is 11 residues.

The sequenced material came from peripheral blood. This rearrangement joins TRBV5-6 to TRBJ2-5; D ambiguous. The clonotype originates from a human donor with active COVID-19. The donor label of this sample is uncertain. The CDR3 here is CASSQKETQYF. DNA of the CDR3: TGTGCCAGCAGCCAAAAAGAGACCCAGTACTTC.